The 21 T cell receptor beta chains below were found in one sample sequenced in a study of cytomegalovirus exposure and HLA in healthy donors. Primers included in the PCR were 60 Vbeta and 13 Jbeta primers. The assay was immunoSEQ multiplex PCR, and TCRdb's table has in-frame clones only and misses some. Altogether some 120,000 clones are present, roughly 81% being singletons, with the ten largest covering approximately 0.99%. Sequenced sample: PBMCs. The receptors shown here come from a woman aged 25 to 39 in good health and CMV-seronegative.

This clone showed up just once. The chain links TRBV10-1 to TRBJ2-5, with TRBD2 matching 12 bases. The CDR3 has 17 residues. V lost 9 bases to trimming and J lost 0 bases; unmatched junction nucleotides: 11. The V gene's germline CDR1 is WNHNN and CDR2 SYGVQD (reference sequence). CDR3 sequence (DNA): TGCGCCAGGGGGATTGGACTAGCGGGGCAGTACCAAGAGACCCAGTACTTC. It yields the protein CARGIGLAGQYQETQYF.

The CDR3 nucleotides read TGTGCCTGGAGTGGGGTCGGGGGTGAAGCTTTCTTT. It encodes CAWSGVGGEAFF. The rearrangement links TRBV30 to TRBJ1-1, with D perhaps matching TRBD1 (5 bases). The germline V and J ends were trimmed by 1 base and 7 bases, with 10 bases remaining between them. Looked up from germline, CDR1 is GTSNPN and CDR2 is SVGIG (reference sequence). The CDR3 runs to 12 residues. The whole variable domain, remainder taken from reference TRBV30 and TRBJ1-1, is SQTIHQWPATLVQPVGSPLSLECTVEGTSNPNLYWYRQAAGRGLQLLFYSVGIGQISSEVPQNLSASRPQDRQFILSSKKLLLSDSGFYLCAWSGVGGEAFFGQGTRLTVV.

The chain recombines TRBV12-5 with TRBJ2-3; TRBD2 agrees at 10 bases. With V trimmed by 0 bases and J by 5 bases, 11 bases remained unmatched. Germline V lookup: CDR1 LGHNT, CDR2 FRNRAP. This CDR3 region has 18 residues. CDR3 DNA sequence: TGTGCTAGTGGTTTGGTCGCCGGAGGAGCGGGGGGGCAAGATACGCAGTATTTT. This codes for CASGLVAGGAGGQDTQYF.

This clone was detected only once. The genes are TRBV7-9 and TRBJ2-3, with 7 positions matching TRBD2. The germline gives CDR1 SEHNR, CDR2 FQNEAQ (reference sequence). J gave up 0 bases and V 5 bases, and 5 bases lay outside the gene matches. The CDR3 contains 15 residues. CDR3 bases: TGTGCCAGCAGCACAAGACTAGCTAGCACAGATACGCAGTATTTT. Residues: CASSTRLASTDTQYF.

V usage is TRBV7-9 and J usage is TRBJ2-5, with D unclear. The CDR3 has 12 amino acids. Trimming cost V 1 base and J 4 bases, with 4 bases left between them. Germline-derived CDR1 and CDR2 are SEHNR and FQNEAQ (reference sequence). DNA of the CDR3: TGTGCCAGCAGCTTAGACTCAGAGACCCAGTACTTC. This gives the protein CASSLDSETQYF. Based on the CDR3 plus reference TRBV7-9 and TRBJ2-5, the full variable domain is DTGVSQNPRHKITKRGQNVTFRCDPISEHNRLYWYRQTLGQGPEFLTYFQNEAQLEKSRLLSDRFSAERPKGSFSTLEIQRTEQGDSAMYLCASSLDSETQYFGPGTRLLVL.

The chain recombines TRBV7-2 with TRBJ1-1, with a weak D call TRBD1 (5 bases). CDR1 is SGHTA and CDR2 is FQGNSA in the germline V gene. Trimming pared 2 bases from V and 5 bases from J, leaving 15 bases between. CDR3 length: 15 amino acids. The CDR3 DNA sequence: TGTGCCAGCAGCTTAAGATTAGCGGGGGGTACTGAAGCTTTCTTT. Its protein is CASSLRLAGGTEAFF.

The rearrangement uses TRBV4-3 and TRBJ2-5, with 7 nucleotides matching TRBD2. The J call may be mistaken, given a closer DNA end match to TRBJ2-7. The CDR3 runs 15 residues. The germline V gene encodes CDR1 LGHNA and CDR2 YSLEER. The CDR3 loop reads CASSQDRAGPYEQYF. CDR3 in DNA: TGCGCCAGCAGCCAAGATAGAGCGGGGCCCTACGAGCAGTACTTC.

The V call is TRBV15, the J call TRBJ1-1; D is uncertain. The CDR3 loop spans 13 amino acids. Deletions cut 0 bases from V and 3 bases from J, with 5 bases between. Germline V CDR1 and CDR2: LNHNV, YYDKDF (reference sequence). The DNA of the CDR3 is TGTGCCACCAGCAGAGATCGGTACACTGAAGCTTTCTTT. It yields the protein CATSRDRYTEAFF.

The rearrangement uses TRBV7-9 and TRBJ2-7; D unclear. The CDR3 totals 13 residues. The germline gives CDR1 SEHNR, CDR2 FQNEAQ (reference sequence). The V and J ends lost 0 bases and 0 bases respectively, with 3 bases between them. The CDR3 region has the DNA TGTGCCAGCAGCTTAGCCTTCTCCTACGAGCAGTACTTC. Protein: CASSLAFSYEQYF.

In DNA form, the CDR3 reads TGCGCCAGCAGCCAAAGGGATTTTATGGGGACAGGTAGACACGAGCAGTACTTC. Its protein product is CASSQRDFMGTGRHEQYF. The V and J genes are TRBV4-1 and TRBJ2-7; 8 bases align to TRBD1. Germline V CDR1 and CDR2: MGHRA, YSYEKL. This CDR3 has 18 amino acids. V lost 2 bases, J lost 5 bases, and 17 bases stayed unmatched.

J is TRBJ1-6 and V is TRBV6-1; D uncertain. V lost 4 bases and J 0 bases, leaving 7 bases between the germline ends. CDR3 length: 15 residues. In germline, CDR1 is MNHNS, CDR2 SASEGT. CDR3 amino acids: CASSARSSYNSPLHF. The CDR3 DNA is TGTGCCAGCAGTGCGAGGAGCTCCTATAATTCACCCCTCCACTTT.

The rearrangement links TRBV6-6 to TRBJ1-4, with 11 nucleotides matching TRBD1. This CDR3 spans 14 amino acids. The germline V gene encodes CDR1 MNHNY and CDR2 SVGAGI (reference sequence). V gave up 6 bases and J gave up 8 bases; unmatched junction bases: 5. CDR3 sequence: CASRPGQGAEKLFF. CDR3 bases: TGTGCCAGCAGGCCCGGACAGGGGGCGGAAAAACTGTTTTTT.

J is TRBJ2-3 and V is TRBV6-5, with D uncertain. This CDR3 contains 13 residues. Trimming took off 2 bases at V and 4 bases at J, with 7 bases between the two ends. Germline V lookup: CDR1 MNHEY, CDR2 SVGAGI. This CDR3 is CASSYGLADTQYF. The CDR3 coding sequence is TGTGCCAGCAGTTACGGCTTGGCAGATACGCAGTATTTT.

The chain recombines TRBV7-9 with TRBJ1-5, with TRBD1 matching over 9 bases. After removal of 5 bases from V and 5 bases from J, the junction contained 4 bases not matched to a gene. The CDR3 is made up of 14 amino acids. CDR1 and CDR2 from the germline V gene are SEHNR and FQNEAQ (reference sequence). CDR3 loop: CASSEDRGYQPQHF. In DNA form, the CDR3 reads TGTGCCAGCAGCGAAGACAGGGGGTATCAGCCCCAGCATTTT. Supplemented by reference TRBV7-9 and TRBJ1-5, the full variable domain reads DTGVSQNPRHKITKRGQNVTFRCDPISEHNRLYWYRQTLGQGPEFLTYFQNEAQLEKSRLLSDRFSAERPKGSFSTLEIQRTEQGDSAMYLCASSEDRGYQPQHFGDGTRLSIL.

This clone was found a few times. The chain has TRBV7-9 and TRBJ1-1; D perhaps matches TRBD1 (6 bases). The V end lost 2 bases, the J end lost 6 bases, and 16 bases lay between the germline ends. Looked up from germline, CDR1 is SEHNR and CDR2 is FQNEAQ (reference sequence). CDR3 length: 15 residues. The CDR3 nucleotides read TGTGCCAGCAGCTTAATGGTACAGGGTACACCTGAAGCTTTCTTT. Translated: CASSLMVQGTPEAFF.

The chain is built from TRBV5-1 and TRBJ2-5, with D perhaps TRBD1 (7 bases). The assigned J gene may be wrong: the sequence end matches TRBJ2-7 better. Germline V gene lookup returns CDR1 SGHRS and CDR2 YFSETQ. The CDR3 spans 14 residues. The CDR3 reads CASSLVAGGNEQYF. The CDR3 region has the DNA TGCGCCAGCAGCTTGGTTGCAGGGGGGAACGAGCAGTACTTC.

In its sample, this clone was seen once. The chain links TRBV9 to TRBJ2-3; possible D gene TRBD2, 9 bases. Trimming took 4 bases from V and 3 from J, leaving 30 bases between them. Germline values: CDR1 SGDLS, CDR2 YYNGEE. The CDR3 sequence is 20 residues long. CDR3 coding DNA: TGTGCCAGCAGCAACCGGACAGGGCGAGTAGCGGGAGTATCAACAGATACGCAGTATTTT. Its translation is CASSNRTGRVAGVSTDTQYF.

J is TRBJ2-7 and V is TRBV15; 7 bases are a match to TRBD1. Germline loops: CDR1 LNHNV, CDR2 YYDKDF (reference sequence). The CDR3 has 20 amino acids. The J segment lost 2 bases and the V segment lost 1 base, leaving 20 bases of the junction unmatched. CDR3 loop: CATSRAFIRQGSPTPYEQYF. Here the CDR3 DNA reads TGTGCCACCAGCAGAGCCTTTATTCGACAGGGATCGCCCACCCCCTACGAGCAGTACTTC.

CDR3 DNA: TGTGCCACCCAGGACAGGGGACCTGAAGCTTTCTTT. Protein sequence: CATQDRGPEAFF. The chain links TRBV2 to TRBJ1-1; TRBD1 agrees at 9 bases. Per germline, CDR1 SNHLY and CDR2 FYNNEI. The CDR3 extends over 12 amino acids. The trim removed 10 bases at V and 6 bases at J, leaving 6 bases unmatched.

The chain has TRBV11-3 and TRBJ1-1; 9 bases are a match to TRBD1. J was trimmed by 2 bases and V by 3 bases; bases with no gene match: 4. The V gene's germline CDR1 is SGHNT and CDR2 YENEEA. The CDR3 consists of 15 residues. CDR3 coding DNA: TGTGCCAGCAGCTTTACGGGACAGGGAAACACTGAAGCTTTCTTT. Its translation is CASSFTGQGNTEAFF.

This CDR3 reads CAWRAERDYGYTF. The DNA of the CDR3 is TGTGCCTGGAGAGCGGAGCGTGACTATGGCTACACCTTC. The chain uses TRBV30 and TRBJ1-2; D remains ambiguous. Germline V gene data show CDR1 as GTSNPN and CDR2 as SVGIG (reference sequence). This CDR3 is built from 13 residues. V was shortened by 3 bases and J by 3 bases, with 11 bases between the two germline ends.